These 13 T cell receptor beta chains originate from one sample sequenced in a study of vaccination and CD4 T cells after COVID-19. What these receptors recognize is not known. Researchers used the Oncomine TCR Beta short-read assay to sequence DNA from cultured CD4+ T cells. TCRdb re-analysed the PCR reads in MiXCR, keeping a single row per CDR3 protein. The sample includes approximately 15,000 distinct CDR3 sequences, 65% to 80% of them seen just once. Described treatment: roughly 10-day PBMC culture with coronavirus spike peptide pools or control peptides (ViraFEST assay). The sequencing input was CD4+ T cells from blood, cultured in vitro. The receptors were sampled from a human donor who had recovered from COVID-19.

V gene TRBV7-9 combines with J gene TRBJ1-6; D may be TRBD1 (6 bases). V lost 8 bases to trimming and J lost 9 bases, with 17 bases between them. This CDR3 region has 14 residues. Germline assignment: CDR1 SEHNR and CDR2 FQNEAQ (reference sequence). The CDR3 DNA reads as TGTGCCAGCGGAAACAGGGCCGGGGGTTCACCCCTCCACTTT. Translating gives CASGNRAGGSPLHF.

This rearrangement joins TRBV6-5 to TRBJ1-1; no clear D gene. This CDR3 has 15 residues. V was shortened by 2 bases and J by 0 bases, with 10 bases between the two germline ends. The germline V gene encodes CDR1 MNHEY and CDR2 SVGAGI. The chain's CDR3 is CASSYAGRMNTEAFF. The CDR3, as DNA: TGTGCCAGCAGTTACGCGGGGAGGATGAACACTGAAGCTTTCTTT.

Concerning this clonotype: No DNA is shown, since the ends of the CDR3 on it are uncertain; the CDR3 is the one TCRdb lists. The chain recombines TRBV10-2 with TRBJ2-5; the DNA was not compared with TRBD1, the D call given in the table. The length of the CDR3 is 24 amino acids, counting both ends. Germline-derived CDR1 and CDR2 are WSHSY and SAAADI. The CDR3 protein is CASTNQTSMYLCASSPGDQETQYF.

This chain connects TRBV27 to TRBJ1-1; tentative D call: TRBD1 (6 bases). Germline V gives CDR1 MNHEY, CDR2 SMNVEV (reference sequence). V gave up 3 bases and J gave up 2 bases, with 13 bases separating them. The CDR3 runs to 15 residues. In DNA, the CDR3 is TGTGCCAGCAGTTTTGGACAGCCCTCTAACACTGAAGCTTTCTTT. Its protein is CASSFGQPSNTEAFF.

The V call is TRBV25-1, the J call TRBJ2-2; D is undetermined. Trimming stripped 5 bases from V and 4 bases from J, with 11 bases between. The length of the CDR3 is 14 residues. The V gene's germline CDR1 is MGHDK and CDR2 SYGVNS. CDR3 amino acids: CASSPTLPTGELFF. CDR3 nucleotide sequence: TGTGCCAGCAGTCCGACATTACCCACCGGGGAGCTGTTTTTT. Filled out from reference TRBV25-1 and TRBJ2-2, the complete variable domain reads EADIYQTPRYLVIGTGKKITLECSQTMGHDKMYWYQQDPGMELHLIHYSYGVNSTEKGDLSSESTVSRIRTEHFPLTLESARPSHTSQYLCASSPTLPTGELFFGEGSRLTVL.

The V and J genes are TRBV18 and TRBJ2-3; D call uncertain. Per germline, CDR1 KGHSH and CDR2 LQKENI. V was trimmed by 4 bases and J by 7 bases, leaving 9 bases between them. This CDR3 comprises 12 residues. Here the CDR3 DNA reads TGTGCCAGCTCACTGTTGGCCTATACGCAGTATTTT. This gives the protein CASSLLAYTQYF.

V gene TRBV3-1 combines with J gene TRBJ1-2; 8 nucleotides agree with TRBD1. The CDR3 has 16 amino acids. The V gene's germline CDR1 is LGHDT and CDR2 YNNKEL (reference sequence). V was pared by 1 base and J by 1 base, with 5 bases of the junction left unmatched. The CDR3 reads CASSQVSRGLNYGYTF. CDR3 nucleotide sequence: TGTGCCAGCAGCCAAGTGTCCAGGGGGCTTAACTATGGCTACACCTTC.

This clonotype was seen more than once but under ten times. The V call is TRBV7-2, the J call TRBJ1-1; D gene ambiguous. Trimming took 5 bases from V and 11 from J, leaving 18 bases between them. This CDR3 comprises 13 residues. The germline V gene encodes CDR1 SGHTA and CDR2 FQGNSA. CDR3 nucleotide sequence: TGTGCCAGCAGCCCCCAGACTACACCGGTCGCTTTCTTT. Translation: CASSPQTTPVAFF.

The V gene is TRBV28, the J gene TRBJ2-7, with 9 bases matching TRBD2. Germline trimming cut 6 bases from V and 1 base from J; bases unmatched to any gene: 7. The length of the CDR3 is 15 residues. Germline V CDR1 and CDR2: MDHEN, SYDVKM. The CDR3 DNA reads as TGTGCCAGCAGCCCCGGCAGCGGGGGGTCCTACGAGCAGTACTTC. This encodes CASSPGSGGSYEQYF.

This chain links TRBV3-1 with TRBJ2-3; D gene uncertain. The CDR3 contains 12 residues. Per the germline V gene, CDR1 is LGHDT and CDR2 is YNNKEL (reference sequence). With 1 base removed from V and 9 bases from J, the gap between germline ends came to 8 bases. The CDR3 protein is CASSQVRTTQYF. CDR3 coding DNA: TGTGCCAGCAGCCAAGTCCGGACCACGCAGTATTTT.

V usage is TRBV28 and J usage is TRBJ1-1; D is perhaps TRBD1 (5 bases). Germline loops: CDR1 MDHEN, CDR2 SYDVKM. The CDR3 is 16 residues long. Deletions cut 1 base from V and 1 base from J, with 13 bases between. CDR3 region: CASSLSTGSSNTEAFF. CDR3 in DNA: TGTGCCAGCAGTTTATCCACAGGATCTTCGAACACTGAAGCTTTCTTT. Complete variable domain (other parts from reference TRBV28 and TRBJ1-1): DVKVTQSSRYLVKRTGEKVFLECVQDMDHENMFWYRQDPGLGLRLIYFSYDVKMKEKGDIPEGYSVSREKKERFSLILESASTNQTSMYLCASSLSTGSSNTEAFFGQGTRLTVV.

There are a few counts of this clonotype. The chain combines TRBV24-1 with TRBJ1-5, with D uncertain. Germline-derived CDR1 and CDR2 are KGHDR and SFDVKD. CDR3 length: 15 residues. V dropped 3 bases and J dropped 0 bases, with 8 bases sitting between them. CDR3 loop: CATSDVPGSNQPQHF. CDR3 DNA sequence: TGTGCCACCAGTGATGTGCCGGGTAGCAATCAGCCCCAGCATTTT.

V gene TRBV28 combines with J gene TRBJ1-5; no clear D. CDR1 is MDHEN, CDR2 SYDVKM, per germline. V gave up 2 bases and J gave up 8 bases, with 10 bases separating them. This CDR3 has 13 residues. The CDR3 DNA is TGTGCCAGCAGTTTAATGGCGGTTGAGCCCCAGCATTTT. Its translation: CASSLMAVEPQHF.